This entry features one TCR beta chain sequence. The DNA is omitted, as the CDR3 cannot be located on it reliably, and the CDR3 follows TCRdb's listing. The V gene's germline CDR1 is MNHEY and CDR2 SMNVEV (reference sequence). The CDR3 comprises 16 residues, both ends counted. Produced via immunoSEQ multiplex PCR; TCRdb's table is partial and in-frame only. The sample gives about 5,700 clones, about 85% of which show up once; around 9% is in the top ten. The data were taken from a study of sequential checkpoint blockade in melanoma. Study-wide background: Patients were randomized 1:1 to nivolumab-then-ipilimumab or ipilimumab-then-nivolumab first-line. Both treatment sequences were followed by maintenance nivolumab.

Specified treatment: randomized to nivolumab then ipilimumab (arm A) or the reverse (arm B). None of the patients previously received DNA-damaging chemotherapy. Sorted cells were live CD3+CD8+, lacking CD19 and CD56, from PBMCs. The clonotype was recovered from a human donor with melanoma. The input for sequencing was CD8+ T cells sorted from blood (inferred from file names), taken from a patient given nivolumab and ipilimumab in sequence. This chain links TRBV27 with TRBJ2-7; the table names TRBD2, a call not compared with the DNA. CDR3 amino acids: CASSSSLGTNSYEQYF.